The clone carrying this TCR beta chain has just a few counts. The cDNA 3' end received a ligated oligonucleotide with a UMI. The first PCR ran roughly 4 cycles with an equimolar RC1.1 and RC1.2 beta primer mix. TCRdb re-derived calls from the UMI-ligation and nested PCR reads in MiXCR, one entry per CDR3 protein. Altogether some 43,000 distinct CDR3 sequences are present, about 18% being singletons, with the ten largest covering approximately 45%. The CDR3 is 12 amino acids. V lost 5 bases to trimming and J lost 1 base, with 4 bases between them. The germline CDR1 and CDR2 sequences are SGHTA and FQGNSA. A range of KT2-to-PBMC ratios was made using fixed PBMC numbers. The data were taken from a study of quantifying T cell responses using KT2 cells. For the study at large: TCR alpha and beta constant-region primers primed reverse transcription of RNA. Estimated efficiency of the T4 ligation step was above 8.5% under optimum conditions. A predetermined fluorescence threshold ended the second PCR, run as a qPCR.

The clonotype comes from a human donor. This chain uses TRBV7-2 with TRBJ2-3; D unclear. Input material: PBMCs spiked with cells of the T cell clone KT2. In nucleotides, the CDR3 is TGTGCCAGCAGCCAGCGCACAGATACGCAGTATTTT. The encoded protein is CASSQRTDTQYF.